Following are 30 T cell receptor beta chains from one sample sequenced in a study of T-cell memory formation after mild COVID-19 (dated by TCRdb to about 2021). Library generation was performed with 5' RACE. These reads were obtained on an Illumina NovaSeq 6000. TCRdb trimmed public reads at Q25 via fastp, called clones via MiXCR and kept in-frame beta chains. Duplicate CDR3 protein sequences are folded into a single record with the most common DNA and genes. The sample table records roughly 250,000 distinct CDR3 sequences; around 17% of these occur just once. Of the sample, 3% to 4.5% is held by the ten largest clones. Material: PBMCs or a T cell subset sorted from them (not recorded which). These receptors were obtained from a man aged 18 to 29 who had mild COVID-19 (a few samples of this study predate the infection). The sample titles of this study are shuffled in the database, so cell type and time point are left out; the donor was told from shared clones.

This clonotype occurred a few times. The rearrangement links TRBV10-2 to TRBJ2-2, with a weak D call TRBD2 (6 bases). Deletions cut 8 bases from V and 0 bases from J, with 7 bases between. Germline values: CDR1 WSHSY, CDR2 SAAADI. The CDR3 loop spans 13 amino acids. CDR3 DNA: TGCGCCAGCGGGACTGCGAACACCGGGGAGCTGTTTTTT. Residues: CASGTANTGELFF.

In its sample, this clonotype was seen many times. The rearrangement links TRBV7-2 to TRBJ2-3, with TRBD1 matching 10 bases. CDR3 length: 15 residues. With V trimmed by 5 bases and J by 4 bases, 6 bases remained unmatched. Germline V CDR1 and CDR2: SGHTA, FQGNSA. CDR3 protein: CASSPTGTGADTQYF. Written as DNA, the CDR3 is TGTGCCAGCAGCCCAACCGGGACAGGGGCAGATACGCAGTATTTT.

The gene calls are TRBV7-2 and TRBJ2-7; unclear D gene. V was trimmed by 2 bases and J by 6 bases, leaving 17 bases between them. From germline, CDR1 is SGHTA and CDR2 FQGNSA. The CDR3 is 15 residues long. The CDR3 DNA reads TGTGCCAGCAGCTTAAACGTCGGGCTTCCTCCCGAGCAGTACTTC. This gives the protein CASSLNVGLPPEQYF.

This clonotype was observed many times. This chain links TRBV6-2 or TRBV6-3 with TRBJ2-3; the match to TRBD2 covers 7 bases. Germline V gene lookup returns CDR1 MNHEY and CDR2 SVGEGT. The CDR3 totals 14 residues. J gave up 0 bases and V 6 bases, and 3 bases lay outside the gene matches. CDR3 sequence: CASREAGSTDTQYF. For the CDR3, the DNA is TGTGCCAGCAGAGAAGCGGGGAGCACAGATACGCAGTATTTT.

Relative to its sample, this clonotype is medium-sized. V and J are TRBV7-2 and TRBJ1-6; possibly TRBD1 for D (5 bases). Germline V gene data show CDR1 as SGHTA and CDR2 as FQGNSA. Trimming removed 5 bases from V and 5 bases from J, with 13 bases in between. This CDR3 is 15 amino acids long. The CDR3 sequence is CASSRSGTDNSPLHF. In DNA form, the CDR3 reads TGTGCCAGCAGCCGATCTGGGACGGATAATTCACCCCTCCACTTT.

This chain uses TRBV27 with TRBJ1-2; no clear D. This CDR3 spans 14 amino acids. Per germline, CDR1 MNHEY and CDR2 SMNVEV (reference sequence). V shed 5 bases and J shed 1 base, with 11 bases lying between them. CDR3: CASSPGYFNYGYTF. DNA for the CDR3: TGTGCCAGCAGTCCAGGATACTTTAACTATGGCTACACCTTC.

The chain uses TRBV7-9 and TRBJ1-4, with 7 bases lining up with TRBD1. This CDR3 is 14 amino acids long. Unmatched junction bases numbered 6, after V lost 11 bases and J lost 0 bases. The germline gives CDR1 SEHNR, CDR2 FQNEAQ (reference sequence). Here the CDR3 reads CAGWDRSTNEKLFF. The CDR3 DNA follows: TGTGCCGGATGGGACAGATCAACTAATGAAAAACTGTTTTTT.

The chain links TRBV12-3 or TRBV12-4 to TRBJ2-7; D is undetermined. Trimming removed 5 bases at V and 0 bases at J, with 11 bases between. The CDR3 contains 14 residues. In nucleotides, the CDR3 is TGTGCCAGCAGTACCCAAGTTGACTCCTACGAGCAGTACTTC. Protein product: CASSTQVDSYEQYF.

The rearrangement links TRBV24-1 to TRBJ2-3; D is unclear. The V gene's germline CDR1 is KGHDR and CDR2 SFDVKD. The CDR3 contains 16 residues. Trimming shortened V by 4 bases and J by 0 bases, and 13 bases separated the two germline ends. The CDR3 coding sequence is TGTGCCACCAGTGACCCGGGCACAGCTAGCACAGATACGCAGTATTTT. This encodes CATSDPGTASTDTQYF.

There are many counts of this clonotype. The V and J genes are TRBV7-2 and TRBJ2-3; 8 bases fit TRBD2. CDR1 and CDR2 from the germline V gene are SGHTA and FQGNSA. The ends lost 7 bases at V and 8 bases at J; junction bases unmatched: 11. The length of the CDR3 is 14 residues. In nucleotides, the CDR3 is TGTGCCAGCACCGTACGGGGGGGGGAAGCTACGCAGTATTTT. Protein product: CASTVRGGEATQYF. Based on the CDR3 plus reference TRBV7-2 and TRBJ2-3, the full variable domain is GAGVSQSPSNKVTEKGKDVELRCDPISGHTALYWYRQSLGQGLEFLIYFQGNSAPDKSGLPSDRFSAERTGGSVSTLTIQRTQQEDSAVYLCASTVRGGEATQYFGPGTRLTVL.

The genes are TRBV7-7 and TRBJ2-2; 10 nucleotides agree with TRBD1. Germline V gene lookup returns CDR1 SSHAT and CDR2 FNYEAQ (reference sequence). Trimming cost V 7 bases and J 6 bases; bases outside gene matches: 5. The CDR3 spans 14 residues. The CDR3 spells CASKRDRGSGELFF. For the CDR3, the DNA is TGTGCCAGCAAGCGGGACAGGGGATCCGGGGAGCTGTTTTTT.

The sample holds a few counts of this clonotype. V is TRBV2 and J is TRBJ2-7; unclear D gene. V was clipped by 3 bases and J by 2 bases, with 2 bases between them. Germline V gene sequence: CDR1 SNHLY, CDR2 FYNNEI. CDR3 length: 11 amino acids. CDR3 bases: TGTGCCAGCAGTGACGCCTACGAGCAGTACGTC. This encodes CASSDAYEQYV.

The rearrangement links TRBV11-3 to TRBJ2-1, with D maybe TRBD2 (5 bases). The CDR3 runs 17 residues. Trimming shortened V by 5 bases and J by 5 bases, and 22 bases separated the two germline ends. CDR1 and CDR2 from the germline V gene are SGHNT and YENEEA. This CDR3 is CASSPGWLKWSNNEQFF. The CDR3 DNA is TGTGCCAGCAGCCCGGGGTGGCTTAAGTGGAGCAACAATGAGCAGTTCTTC.

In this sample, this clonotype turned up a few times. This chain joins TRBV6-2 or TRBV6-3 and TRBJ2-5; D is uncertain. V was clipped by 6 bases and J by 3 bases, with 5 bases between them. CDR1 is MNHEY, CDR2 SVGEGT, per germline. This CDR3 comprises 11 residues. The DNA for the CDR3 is TGTGCCAGCAGCAGCAAAGAGACCCAGTACTTC. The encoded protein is CASSSKETQYF.

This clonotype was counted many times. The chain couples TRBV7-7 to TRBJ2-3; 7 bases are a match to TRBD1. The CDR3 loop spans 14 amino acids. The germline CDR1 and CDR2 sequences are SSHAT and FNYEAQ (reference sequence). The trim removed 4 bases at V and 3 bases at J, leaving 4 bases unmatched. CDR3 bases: TGTGCCAGCAGCTCCGGACAGGCTACAGATACGCAGTATTTT. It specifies CASSSGQATDTQYF.

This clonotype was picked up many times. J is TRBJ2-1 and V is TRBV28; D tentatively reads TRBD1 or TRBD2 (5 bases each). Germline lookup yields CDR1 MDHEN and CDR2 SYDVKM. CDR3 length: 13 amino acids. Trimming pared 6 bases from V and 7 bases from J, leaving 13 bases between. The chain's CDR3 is CASSVVWGNEQFF. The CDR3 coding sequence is TGTGCCAGCAGCGTAGTTTGGGGGAATGAGCAGTTCTTC.

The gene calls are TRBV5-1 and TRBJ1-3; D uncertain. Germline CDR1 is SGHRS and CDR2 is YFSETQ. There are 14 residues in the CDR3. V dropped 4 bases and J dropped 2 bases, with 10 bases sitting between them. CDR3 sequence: CASSPVSTGNTIYF. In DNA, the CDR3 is TGCGCCAGCAGCCCTGTCAGTACTGGAAACACCATATATTTT.

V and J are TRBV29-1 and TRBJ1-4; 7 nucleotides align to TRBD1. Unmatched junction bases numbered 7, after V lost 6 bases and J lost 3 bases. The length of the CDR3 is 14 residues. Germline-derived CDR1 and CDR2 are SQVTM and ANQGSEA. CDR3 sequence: CSVRYRGSNEKLFF. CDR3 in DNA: TGCAGCGTACGATACAGGGGATCTAATGAAAAACTGTTTTTT.

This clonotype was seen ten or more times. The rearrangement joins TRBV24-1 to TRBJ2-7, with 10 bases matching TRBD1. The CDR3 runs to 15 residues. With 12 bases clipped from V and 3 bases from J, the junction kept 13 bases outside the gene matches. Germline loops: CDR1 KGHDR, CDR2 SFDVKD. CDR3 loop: CAPQARDRGLYEQYV. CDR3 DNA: TGTGCCCCCCAGGCTCGGGACAGGGGACTCTACGAGCAGTACGTC.

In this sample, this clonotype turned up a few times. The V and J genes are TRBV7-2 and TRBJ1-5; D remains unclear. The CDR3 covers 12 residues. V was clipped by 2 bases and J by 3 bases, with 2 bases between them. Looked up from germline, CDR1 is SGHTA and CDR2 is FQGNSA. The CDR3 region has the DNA TGTGCCAGCAGCTTAACCAATCAGCCCCAGCATTTT. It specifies CASSLTNQPQHF.

CDR3 loop: CASSHGGATDTQYF. The CDR3 DNA reads as TGTGCCAGCAGCCACGGGGGGGCAACAGATACGCAGTATTTT. The chain couples TRBV4-2 to TRBJ2-3; 8 nucleotides align to TRBD2. This CDR3 has 14 amino acids. Germline lookup yields CDR1 LGHNA and CDR2 YNFKEQ. Germline trimming cut 3 bases from V and 3 bases from J; bases unmatched to any gene: 2.

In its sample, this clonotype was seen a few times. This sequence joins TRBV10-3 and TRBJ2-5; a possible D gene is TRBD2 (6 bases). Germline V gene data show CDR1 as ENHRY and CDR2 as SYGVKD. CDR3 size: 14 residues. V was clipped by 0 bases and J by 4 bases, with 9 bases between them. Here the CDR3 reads CAISESTGGETQYF. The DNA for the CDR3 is TGTGCCATCAGTGAGTCAACCGGGGGAGAGACCCAGTACTTC.

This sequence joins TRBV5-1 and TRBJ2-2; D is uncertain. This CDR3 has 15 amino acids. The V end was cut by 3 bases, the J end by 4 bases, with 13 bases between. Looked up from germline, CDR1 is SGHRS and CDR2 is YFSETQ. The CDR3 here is CASSSRISPTGELFF. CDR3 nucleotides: TGCGCCAGCAGCTCCCGAATCTCCCCCACCGGGGAGCTGTTTTTT.

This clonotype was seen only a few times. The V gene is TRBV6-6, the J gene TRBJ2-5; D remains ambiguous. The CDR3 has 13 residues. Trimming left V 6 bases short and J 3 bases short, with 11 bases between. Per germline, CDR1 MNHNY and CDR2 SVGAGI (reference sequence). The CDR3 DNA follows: TGTGCCAGCAGCCGTTGGACGGAAGAGACCCAGTACTTC. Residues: CASSRWTEETQYF.

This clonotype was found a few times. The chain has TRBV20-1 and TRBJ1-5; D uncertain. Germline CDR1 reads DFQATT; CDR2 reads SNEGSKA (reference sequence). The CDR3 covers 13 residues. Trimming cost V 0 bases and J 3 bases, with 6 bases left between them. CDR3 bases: TGCAGTGCTAGAGATGGCATCAATCAGCCCCAGCATTTT. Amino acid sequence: CSARDGINQPQHF.

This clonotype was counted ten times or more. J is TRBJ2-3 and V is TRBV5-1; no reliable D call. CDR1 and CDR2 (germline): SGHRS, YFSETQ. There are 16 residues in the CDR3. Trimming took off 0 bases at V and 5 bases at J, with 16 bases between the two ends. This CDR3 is CASSLADRPGGDTQYF. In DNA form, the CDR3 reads TGCGCCAGCAGCTTGGCGGACCGTCCGGGCGGAGATACGCAGTATTTT.

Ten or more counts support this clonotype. The CDR3 DNA sequence: TGCGCCAGCAGTCCGGACGGGAACACTGAAGCTTTCTTT. Translated, it gives CASSPDGNTEAFF. This chain connects TRBV5-1 to TRBJ1-1; D not certain. Trimming cost V 5 bases and J 1 base, with 9 bases left between them. Germline CDR1 is SGHRS and CDR2 is YFSETQ. The CDR3 is made up of 13 amino acids.

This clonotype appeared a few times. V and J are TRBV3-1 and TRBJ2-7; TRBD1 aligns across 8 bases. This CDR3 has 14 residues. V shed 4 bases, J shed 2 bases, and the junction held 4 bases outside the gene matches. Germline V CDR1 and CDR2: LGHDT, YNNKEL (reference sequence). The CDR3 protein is CASSPGDRTYEQYV. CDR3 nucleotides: TGTGCCAGCAGCCCTGGGGACAGGACCTACGAGCAGTACGTC.

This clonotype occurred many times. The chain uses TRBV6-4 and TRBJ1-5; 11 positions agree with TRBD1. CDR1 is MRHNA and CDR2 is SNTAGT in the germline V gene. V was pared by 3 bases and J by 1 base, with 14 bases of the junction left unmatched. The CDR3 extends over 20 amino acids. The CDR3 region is CASSEVAGTGGPKSNQPQHF. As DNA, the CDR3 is TGTGCCAGCAGTGAAGTAGCCGGGACAGGGGGGCCGAAGAGCAATCAGCCCCAGCATTTT.

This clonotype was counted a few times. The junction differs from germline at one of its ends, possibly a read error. The CDR3: CASSPTGSFPGETQYF. CDR3 bases: TGTGCTAGCAGCCCAACGGGCAGCTTCCCCGGGGAGACCCAGTACTTC. The chain employs TRBV7-7 and TRBJ2-5, with D unresolved. CDR1 and CDR2 from the germline V gene are SSHAT and FNYEAQ (reference sequence). The CDR3 has 16 amino acids.